This record covers a single T cell receptor beta chain. By share, this clone ranks as large (0.1 to 1%). The antigen this receptor binds is unknown. The sample holds no much larger clone one base away, and base qualities are not on file. CD4+ and CD8+ cells were isolated by positive magnetic bead selection on an AutoMACS, and purity was checked by flow cytometry. Clonal expansions were first screened by flow cytometry with a TCR V beta antibody panel, then characterized by TCRB deep sequencing of sorted CD8+ fractions. Isolation of peripheral blood mononuclear cells was done through Ficoll-Paque PLUS density gradient separation. DNA was extracted from CD4-enriched, CD8-enriched or PBMC samples with Nucleospin Tissue or Tissue XS kits and quantified with a Qubit 2.0 fluorometer. This record belongs to a study of somatic mutations in cytotoxic T cells in rheumatoid arthritis (dated by TCRdb to 2017 to 2019). Turning to the overall study: Before any treatment started and right after they were diagnosed, patients gave peripheral blood samples (around 29 ml EDTA). The study asked whether expanded CD8+ T-cell clones in newly diagnosed, untreated rheumatoid arthritis carry somatic mutations, and used TCRB deep sequencing to characterize clonality. Median age was essentially the same in the patient group and the control group. A FACSAria II or Sony SH800 was used to flow-sort some V beta antibody-stained T-cell populations at nearly 100% purity, and TCRB sequencing was also done on sorted V beta1+ cells. For 65 to 70 rheumatoid arthritis patients and 15 to 25 healthy controls, TCRB deep sequencing was carried out.

The germline V gene supplies CDR1 MGHDK and CDR2 SYGVNS. The germline ends are 10 bases apart after V is trimmed by 6 bases and J by 5 bases. From its cysteine to its phenylalanine, the CDR3 spans 13 amino acids. Only CDR3 DNA remains: 39 bases, in frame from the first base. TCRB CDR3 sequencing used the immunoSEQ assay on genomic DNA. Per the original workflow: Published virus-specific TCRB sequences were compared with patient CD8+ clones larger than 1%, and only a few matches were found. Nothing other than productive TCRB rearrangements was included in the analyses. Clonality was calculated as a Shannon entropy-based productive clonality index, and a clone was defined by a unique TCRB CDR3 sequence. The template counts of each clone relative to the total templates per sample were used to calculate repertoire overlap between two samples. Flow cytometry-measured V-gene usage correlated with V-gene usage from TCRB sequencing, with a Spearman r of 0.55 to 0.7. The source is immuneACCESS, and TCRdb retained only in-frame sequences with V and J called. Part of the clones is not carried over; for the studies checked, unresolved V genes explain less than half of this, and the remainder is unexplained. The V and J calls and the clone size are those of that table, but D and trimming were determined from the DNA. Present in this sample are more than 15,000 clones, roughly 65% of which were seen just once. The ten biggest clones cover 15% to 20% of the sample.

Study-wide conclusions, independent of this receptor: In patients, CD8+ clonality rose with age (Spearman r of about 0.53), which was not the case in healthy controls. Viral specificity could not be ruled out by absence from virus-specific databases, and the antigen targets of the expanded CD8+ clones remained unknown. Several identical CD8+ TCRB sequences were found in both blood and synovial fluid, and in 8 of 65 patients the largest CD8+ clone exceeded 20% of CD8+ cells. No adjustment for multiple comparisons was made for the slight TRBV07 underrepresentation in patients. CD8+ T-cell clonality did not differ significantly between rheumatoid arthritis patients and age-matched healthy controls.

Sequenced input: CD8+ T cells sorted from blood. The receptor was isolated from an adult with rheumatoid arthritis. The chain is encoded by TRBV25-1 joined to TRBJ2-2; D gene: possibly TRBD1, on 5 matching bases. The nucleotide sequence reads TGTGCCAGCAGGAATACAGGTACCGGGGAGCTGTTTTTT. Its translation reads: CASRNTGTGELFF. With the rest looked up from the reference TRBV25-1 and TRBJ2-2 genes rather than sequenced, the full variable domain is EADIYQTPRYLVIGTGKKITLECSQTMGHDKMYWYQQDPGMELHLIHYSYGVNSTEKGDLSSESTVSRIRTEHFPLTLESARPSHTSQYLCASRNTGTGELFFGEGSRLTVL.